The 20 T cell receptor beta chains in this list originate from one sample, sequenced in a study of T cell responses to AZD1222 COVID-19 vaccine. TCRdb's copy holds only in-frame clones and misses some; the assay was immunoSEQ multiplex PCR. This sample has about 120,000 clones; approximately 90% occur once, and the top ten carry 2.4%. The starting material was peripheral blood, obtained on day 0 of AZD1222 vaccination. Source of these receptors: an adult in good health.

This chain links TRBV11-2 with TRBJ2-7, with D possibly called TRBD1 or TRBD2 (5 bases each). CDR3 length: 16 residues. The germline V and J ends were trimmed by 1 base and 4 bases, with 17 bases remaining between them. Germline CDR1 is SGHAT and CDR2 is FQNNGV. CDR3 sequence reads: CASSLARSRGEYEQYF. The CDR3 DNA is TGTGCCAGCAGCTTAGCCCGTTCTAGAGGGGAGTACGAGCAGTACTTC. Together with reference TRBV11-2 and TRBJ2-7, the CDR3 gives the full variable domain: EAGVAQSPRYKIIEKRQSVAFWCNPISGHATLYWYQQILGQGPKLLIQFQNNGVVDDSQLPKDRFSAERLKGVDSTLKIQPAKLEDSAVYLCASSLARSRGEYEQYFGPGTRLTVT.

This clone was detected once. The chain recombines TRBV2 with TRBJ1-6; a possible D gene is TRBD1 (6 bases). The CDR3 contains 13 residues. V lost 4 bases to trimming and J lost 6 bases, with 7 bases between them. Germline loops: CDR1 SNHLY, CDR2 FYNNEI. The CDR3 region is CASSGQVNSPLHF. CDR3 DNA sequence: TGTGCCAGCAGTGGACAGGTTAATTCACCCCTCCACTTT.

The chain couples TRBV4-1 to TRBJ2-7, with TRBD1 as a possible D gene (5 bases). Germline CDR1 is MGHRA and CDR2 is YSYEKL. Trimming left V 0 bases short and J 2 bases short, with 11 bases between. CDR3 length equals 15 residues. The CDR3 DNA sequence: TGCGCCAGCAGCCAAGATGGCGACAGCGCCTACGAGCAGTACTTC. Its protein product is CASSQDGDSAYEQYF.

The sample holds one count of this clone. The V call is TRBV9, the J call TRBJ1-4, with TRBD1 matching 8 bases. Germline V lookup: CDR1 SGDLS, CDR2 YYNGEE. The CDR3 loop spans 14 amino acids. V shed 1 base, J shed 7 bases, and the junction held 3 bases outside the gene matches. CDR3 in DNA: TGTGCCAGCAGCGTAAGACAGGGGAGTGAAAAACTGTTTTTT. It codes for CASSVRQGSEKLFF.

The chain links TRBV10-3 to TRBJ2-2, with TRBD1 identical over 10 bases. The CDR3 loop spans 16 amino acids. After removal of 7 bases from V and 5 bases from J, the junction contained 10 bases not matched to a gene. Germline values: CDR1 ENHRY, CDR2 SYGVKD. Here the CDR3 DNA reads TGTGCCATCACCCCTGGGGACAGGGGCTGGACCGGGGAGCTGTTTTTT. It specifies CAITPGDRGWTGELFF.

The chain combines TRBV6-5 with TRBJ1-2; maybe TRBD1 (6 bases). Per the germline V gene, CDR1 is MNHEY and CDR2 is SVGAGI. The CDR3 contains 16 residues. Deletions cut 0 bases from V and 2 bases from J, with 13 bases between. DNA of the CDR3: TGTGCCAGCAGTTACTCCCTAGTGAGGGGGAACTATGGCTACACCTTC. Its translation: CASSYSLVRGNYGYTF.

This clone came up a few times. The J gene is TRBJ1-3, the V gene TRBV18; D ambiguous. This CDR3 is built from 16 residues. Germline CDR1 reads KGHSH; CDR2 reads LQKENI. The ends were cut back, 6 bases at V and 0 bases at J, with 15 bases in the middle. This CDR3 reads CASSLKQLSSGNTIYF. The CDR3 nucleotides read TGTGCCAGCTCTCTGAAACAGCTAAGCTCTGGAAACACCATATATTTT.

The J gene is TRBJ2-3, the V gene TRBV2, with TRBD1 identical over 7 bases. Germline CDR1 reads SNHLY; CDR2 reads FYNNEI. The V segment lost 6 bases and the J segment 4 bases; nucleotides outside the gene matches: 4. The CDR3 consists of 13 residues. The CDR3 region is CASSRDRSDTQYF. CDR3 DNA: TGTGCCAGCAGCCGGGACAGATCAGATACGCAGTATTTT.

V and J are TRBV5-4 and TRBJ1-2; a weak D match, TRBD1 (5 bases). This CDR3 is built from 15 residues. Germline V gives CDR1 SGHNT, CDR2 YYREEE (reference sequence). Trimming shortened V by 1 base and J by 1 base, and 11 bases separated the two germline ends. The DNA of the CDR3 is TGTGCCAGCAGCTTGAAGGGGACTGATAACTATGGCTACACCTTC. This translates into CASSLKGTDNYGYTF.

The chain employs TRBV10-3 and TRBJ2-2; possible D gene TRBD1, 6 bases. V was trimmed by 9 bases and J by 0 bases, leaving 14 bases between them. Germline V gene data show CDR1 as ENHRY and CDR2 as SYGVKD. The CDR3 is 15 residues long. The CDR3 region is CAIGDGTTNTGELFF. DNA of the CDR3: TGTGCCATTGGGGACGGGACAACGAACACCGGGGAGCTGTTTTTT.

The chain links TRBV19 to TRBJ2-4; 12 positions agree with TRBD1. CDR3 length: 19 residues. Germline-derived CDR1 and CDR2 are LNHDA and SQIVND (reference sequence). J lost 1 base, V lost 6 bases, and 13 bases had no gene match. The CDR3 sequence: CASSQLKGQGAVAKNIQYF. CDR3 in DNA: TGTGCCAGTAGCCAGTTAAAGGGACAGGGGGCCGTGGCCAAAAACATTCAGTACTTC. The full variable domain, in which reference TRBV19 and TRBJ2-4 provide the parts outside the CDR3, is DGGITQSPKYLFRKEGQNVTLSCEQNLNHDAMYWYRQDPGQGLRLIYYSQIVNDFQKGDIAEGYSVSREKKESFPLTVTSAQKNPTAFYLCASSQLKGQGAVAKNIQYFGAGTRLSVL.

The V gene is TRBV27, the J gene TRBJ2-1; a weak D match, TRBD2 (5 bases). The germline V gene encodes CDR1 MNHEY and CDR2 SMNVEV (reference sequence). This CDR3 contains 13 residues. V was shortened by 2 bases and J by 6 bases, with 8 bases between the two germline ends. The CDR3 DNA reads as TGTGCCAGCAGTTTAGGCGGGTCCAATGAGCAGTTCTTC. Its protein is CASSLGGSNEQFF.

This clone was counted once. The J gene is TRBJ2-5, the V gene TRBV6-6; 9 nucleotides match TRBD2. The V segment lost 1 base and the J segment 3 bases; nucleotides outside the gene matches: 3. The germline gives CDR1 MNHNY, CDR2 SVGAGI (reference sequence). The CDR3 is 15 residues long. The CDR3 is CASSYWSSGEETQYF. The CDR3 nucleotides are TGTGCCAGCAGTTACTGGTCTAGCGGGGAAGAGACCCAGTACTTC.

The V gene is TRBV27, the J gene TRBJ2-7, with D perhaps given as TRBD1 or TRBD2 (5 bases each). V was cut by 0 bases and J by 3 bases, with 9 bases left in between. The CDR3 covers 14 residues. CDR1 is MNHEY and CDR2 is SMNVEV in the germline V gene (reference sequence). The CDR3 nucleotides are TGTGCCAGCAGTTTATCGGGGACCTTCTACGAGCAGTACTTC. The encoded protein is CASSLSGTFYEQYF.

J is TRBJ1-6 and V is TRBV28; possible D gene TRBD1, 5 bases. Germline CDR1 and CDR2: MDHEN and SYDVKM. The V and J ends lost 8 bases and 7 bases respectively, with 15 bases between them. There are 14 residues in the CDR3. CDR3 nucleotide sequence: TGTGCCAGCGCTCCCGGGGGGAACAATTCACCCCTCCACTTT. Amino acid sequence: CASAPGGNNSPLHF.

This clone appeared a single time. The V call is TRBV5-4, the J call TRBJ2-7, with a tentative D call TRBD1 (6 bases). Trimming took 4 bases from V and 2 from J, leaving 13 bases between them. The CDR3 contains 14 residues. Germline CDR1 and CDR2: SGHNT and YYREEE (reference sequence). This chain's CDR3 is CASSHVDRPYEQYF. The CDR3 DNA reads TGTGCCAGCAGCCACGTGGACAGACCCTACGAGCAGTACTTC.

The chain combines TRBV12-3 or TRBV12-4 with TRBJ1-3, with 7 bases that match TRBD1. Unmatched junction bases numbered 7, after V lost 6 bases and J lost 8 bases. This CDR3 contains 13 residues. As DNA, the CDR3 is TGTGCCAGCAGCCGCGGACAGGTTGACACCATATATTTT. Its translation is CASSRGQVDTIYF.

The V and J genes are TRBV30 and TRBJ2-5; D not resolved. Trimming cost V 3 bases and J 5 bases, with 4 bases left between them. CDR1 is GTSNPN and CDR2 is SVGIG in the germline V gene (reference sequence). CDR3 length equals 10 residues. In DNA form, the CDR3 reads TGTGCCTGGAGCCGGGAGACCCAGTACTTC. Translating it yields CAWSRETQYF.

V and J are TRBV7-2 and TRBJ1-1, with D maybe TRBD1 (5 bases). The V and J ends lost 5 bases and 11 bases respectively, with 12 bases between them. This CDR3 has 11 residues. Germline V gene data show CDR1 as SGHTA and CDR2 as FQGNSA. The CDR3, as DNA: TGTGCCAGCAGCCCGGGACGCGGGGCTTTCTTT. It encodes CASSPGRGAFF.

The chain has TRBV30 and TRBJ2-1, with a tentative D call TRBD2 (6 bases). Germline CDR1 and CDR2: GTSNPN and SVGIG (reference sequence). The V end was cut by 6 bases, the J end by 7 bases, with 16 bases between. The CDR3 spans 13 residues. The DNA for the CDR3 is TGTGCCTGCACCGGGAGCCGGGGAAATGAGCAGTTCTTC. Protein sequence: CACTGSRGNEQFF.